Each of the 14 T cell receptor beta chains below was sequenced from the same sample in a study of shared clonotypes between healthy human individuals. The table came from immunoSEQ multiplex PCR; TCRdb's copy has only in-frame clones and leaves some out. Found here are millions of clones, around 95% of them singletons; the top ten hold about 0.13%. The sequenced material came from naive CD4+ T cells sorted from blood. The subset: CD45RA+ positively selected. The source of these receptors is a man aged 18 to 30 in good health.

V and J are TRBV6-6 and TRBJ2-7; TRBD1 might be the D (6 bases). The CDR3 spans 13 residues. The V gene's germline CDR1 is MNHNY and CDR2 SVGAGI (reference sequence). Trimming stripped 6 bases from V and 2 bases from J, with 11 bases between. The CDR3 is CASRQGNPYEQYF. The CDR3 DNA sequence: TGTGCCAGCAGGCAGGGGAACCCCTACGAGCAGTACTTC.

This clone was seen only once. This chain uses TRBV10-1 with TRBJ1-5; no clear D gene. Trimming pared 0 bases from V and 3 bases from J, leaving 3 bases between. CDR1 is WNHNN, CDR2 SYGVQD, per germline (reference sequence). CDR3 length: 13 amino acids. The CDR3 bases are TGCGCCAGCAGTGAGTCAGACAATCAGCCCCAGCATTTT. The encoded protein is CASSESDNQPQHF.

The CDR3 loop is CASSPEGAPGGYTF. For the CDR3, the DNA is TGTGCCAGCAGCCCCGAAGGGGCGCCGGGCGGCTACACCTTC. The V gene is TRBV9, the J gene TRBJ1-2; TRBD1 is a possible D gene (5 bases). The V end lost 4 bases, the J end lost 8 bases, and 18 bases lay between the germline ends. This CDR3 has 14 residues. The germline V gene has CDR1 SGDLS and CDR2 YYNGEE.

The genes are TRBV7-9 and TRBJ2-3, with a tentative D call TRBD2 (6 bases). The germline gives CDR1 SEHNR, CDR2 FQNEAQ (reference sequence). V dropped 7 bases and J dropped 1 base, with 15 bases sitting between them. The CDR3 is made up of 15 amino acids. CDR3 sequence reads: CASTKIRLGTDTQYF. As DNA, the CDR3 is TGTGCCAGCACCAAGATTCGACTAGGCACAGATACGCAGTATTTT. The variable domain in full, completed from reference TRBV7-9 and TRBJ2-3, reads DTGVSQNPRHKITKRGQNVTFRCDPISEHNRLYWYRQTLGQGPEFLTYFQNEAQLEKSRLLSDRFSAERPKGSFSTLEIQRTEQGDSAMYLCASTKIRLGTDTQYFGPGTRLTVL.

Points on this clone: Within the sample, other DNA sequences also encode this same CDR3. The chain links TRBV6-5 to TRBJ2-3; 7 bases map to TRBD2. The ends lost 2 bases at V and 2 bases at J; junction bases unmatched: 4. The CDR3 extends over 15 amino acids. CDR1 is MNHEY and CDR2 is SVGAGI in the germline V gene. The CDR3 sequence is CASSYGGGYTDTQYF. CDR3 DNA sequence: TGTGCCAGCAGTTACGGCGGGGGTTACACAGATACGCAGTATTTT.

The V gene is TRBV2, the J gene TRBJ2-3, with D perhaps TRBD2 (6 bases). Trimming shortened V by 8 bases and J by 1 base, and 10 bases separated the two germline ends. CDR3 size: 13 residues. CDR1 is SNHLY, CDR2 FYNNEI, per germline. The CDR3 sequence: CASGLAGTDTQYF. The DNA for the CDR3 is TGTGCCAGCGGTTTAGCGGGCACAGATACGCAGTATTTT.

The gene calls are TRBV6-1 and TRBJ2-5; tentatively, D is TRBD1 (6 bases). The CDR3 sequence is 13 residues long. Trimming removed 4 bases at V and 6 bases at J, with 12 bases between. Germline V gives CDR1 MNHNS, CDR2 SASEGT. The CDR3 bases are TGTGCCAGCAGTGTCGACAGGATACAGACCCAGTACTTC. It specifies CASSVDRIQTQYF.

The chain has TRBV4-2 and TRBJ2-1; 10 positions match TRBD2. Germline CDR1 and CDR2: LGHNA and YNFKEQ. CDR3 size: 16 residues. The V gene end was trimmed by 3 bases and the J gene end by 3 bases; junction bases not matched to a gene: 5. The CDR3 bases are TGTGCCAGCAGCCACGATACTAGCGGGAACTACAATGAGCAGTTCTTC. This sequence encodes CASSHDTSGNYNEQFF.

This chain links TRBV11-2 with TRBJ1-2, with D possibly matching TRBD1 (6 bases). Germline lookup yields CDR1 SGHAT and CDR2 FQNNGV. The CDR3 loop spans 15 amino acids. V shed 0 bases and J shed 4 bases, with 12 bases lying between them. CDR3 loop: CASSLEGGSSYGYTF. CDR3 nucleotides: TGTGCCAGCAGCTTAGAAGGGGGAAGCTCCTATGGCTACACCTTC.

This clone was recorded once. The CDR3, as DNA: TGTGCTAGTGGTTTGGTACTGGGTAGCGGGAGTAACACCGGGGAGCTGTTTTTT. Its translation is CASGLVLGSGSNTGELFF. The chain carries TRBV12-5 and TRBJ2-2, with 9 bases identical to TRBD2. CDR1 and CDR2 (germline): LGHNT, FRNRAP. Germline trimming cut 0 bases from V and 2 bases from J; bases unmatched to any gene: 7. This CDR3 region has 18 residues.

The CDR3: CASTPGQSLAEQYF. In DNA, the CDR3 is TGTGCCAGCACCCCCGGACAGTCCTTGGCCGAGCAGTACTTC. This chain uses TRBV27 with TRBJ2-7; possibly TRBD1 for D (6 bases). The V and J ends lost 7 bases and 6 bases respectively, with 19 bases between them. The germline gives CDR1 MNHEY, CDR2 SMNVEV (reference sequence). CDR3 size: 14 residues.

The chain combines TRBV5-1 with TRBJ2-3, with 8 bases lining up with TRBD1. Looked up from germline, CDR1 is SGHRS and CDR2 is YFSETQ. V lost 0 bases to trimming and J lost 1 base; unmatched junction nucleotides: 7. CDR3 length: 17 amino acids. CDR3 nucleotides: TGCGCCAGCAGCTTGGCTCTACAGGGGGAAGGCACAGATACGCAGTATTTT. It codes for CASSLALQGEGTDTQYF.

The chain is built from TRBV29-1 and TRBJ2-3; no definite D call. The CDR3 sequence is 13 residues long. Germline V gene data show CDR1 as SQVTM and CDR2 as ANQGSEA. With 3 bases removed from V and 1 base from J, the gap between germline ends came to 8 bases. CDR3: CSVDVDRTDTQYF. CDR3 DNA sequence: TGCAGCGTTGACGTGGACCGCACAGATACGCAGTATTTT.

V usage is TRBV25-1 and J usage is TRBJ1-4, with a possible D match to TRBD1 (5 bases). Trimming pared 2 bases from V and 5 bases from J, leaving 12 bases between. Germline V gives CDR1 MGHDK, CDR2 SYGVNS. This CDR3 spans 15 amino acids. For the CDR3, the DNA is TGTGCCAGCAGTGAAGCGGGGACCCTGAATGAAAAACTGTTTTTT. It codes for CASSEAGTLNEKLFF.